The 10 T cell receptor beta chains listed next were all sequenced from one sample in a study of cytomegalovirus exposure and HLA in healthy donors. PCR primers comprised 60 Vbeta and 13 Jbeta primers. Using immunoSEQ multiplex PCR, the repertoire was profiled, and TCRdb retains in-frame clones only, with some absent. The sample contains some 99,000 clones, roughly 67% of which appear only once. Sequencing input: PBMCs. These receptors originate from a man aged 40-49 years in good health and CMV-seronegative.

This chain joins TRBV11-2 and TRBJ1-6, with D tentatively TRBD1 (5 bases). Between the trimmed V and J ends, which lost 0 bases and 7 bases, there was a span of 7 bases. Germline CDR1 and CDR2: SGHAT and FQNNGV. The CDR3 spans 14 residues. The CDR3 spells CASSLESGNSPLHF. As DNA, the CDR3 is TGTGCCAGCAGCTTAGAGTCAGGGAATTCACCCCTCCACTTT.

The rearrangement links TRBV5-1 to TRBJ1-3; the match to TRBD1 covers 9 bases. The CDR3 contains 14 residues. In germline, CDR1 is SGHRS, CDR2 YFSETQ. V dropped 4 bases and J dropped 8; count of bases not matched to a gene: 7. The CDR3 nucleotides read TGCGCCAGCAGCCCCGGACAGGGGCGAGACACCATATATTTT. The encoded protein is CASSPGQGRDTIYF.

V is TRBV9 and J is TRBJ2-4; D might be TRBD2 (6 bases). The CDR3 sequence is 16 residues long. CDR1 and CDR2 from the germline V gene are SGDLS and YYNGEE. V was shortened by 3 bases and J by 5 bases, with 18 bases between the two germline ends. Written as DNA, the CDR3 is TGTGCCAGCAGCGGCGGGGCATCGATTTTTCAAAACATTCAGTACTTC. This encodes CASSGGASIFQNIQYF.

This clone was counted only a few times. This chain uses TRBV4-2 with TRBJ2-3; D may be TRBD2 (6 bases). The CDR3 is 14 amino acids. Germline V gene data show CDR1 as LGHNA and CDR2 as YNFKEQ. V gave up 4 bases and J gave up 0 bases, with 8 bases separating them. The CDR3 nucleotides read TGTGCCAGCAGCCCTGGGACTAGCACAGATACGCAGTATTTT. Its translation: CASSPGTSTDTQYF.

The rearrangement uses TRBV18 and TRBJ2-1; 9 bases match TRBD2. V shed 4 bases and J 1 base; nucleotides not matched to a gene: 11. The CDR3 extends over 18 amino acids. CDR1 and CDR2 (germline): KGHSH, LQKENI. CDR3 in DNA: TGTGCCAGCTCACTAGGGTTCCTGACTAGCGGATCCTACAATGAGCAGTTCTTC. It codes for CASSLGFLTSGSYNEQFF.

The chain uses TRBV5-6 and TRBJ1-1, with D possibly TRBD1 on 5 matching bases. The CDR3 loop spans 15 amino acids. Germline CDR1 and CDR2: SGHDT and YYEEEE. V dropped 0 bases and J dropped 5 bases, with 14 bases sitting between them. CDR3 loop: CASSLERNGGTEAFF. The CDR3 nucleotides are TGTGCCAGCAGCTTGGAACGGAACGGGGGAACTGAAGCTTTCTTT. The complete variable domain, with remaining parts taken from reference TRBV5-6 and TRBJ1-1, reads DAGVTQSPTHLIKTRGQQVTLRCSPKSGHDTVSWYQQALGQGPQFIFQYYEEEERQRGNFPDRFSGHQFPNYSSELNVNALLLGDSALYLCASSLERNGGTEAFFGQGTRLTVV.

The V gene is TRBV19, the J gene TRBJ2-1; D possibly corresponds to TRBD1 (6 bases). CDR1 is LNHDA, CDR2 SQIVND, per germline (reference sequence). Deletions cut 4 bases from V and 9 bases from J, with 16 bases between. CDR3 length: 14 residues. The CDR3 DNA sequence: TGTGCCAGTAGTACAGGGGTTCCGGGAAGTGAGCAGTTCTTC. Its translation: CASSTGVPGSEQFF.

The chain couples TRBV6-6 to TRBJ1-6, with TRBD1 matching over 7 bases. The CDR3 is made up of 15 amino acids. CDR1 and CDR2 (germline): MNHNY, SVGAGI (reference sequence). The V gene end was trimmed by 5 bases and the J gene end by 16 bases; junction bases not matched to a gene: 17. The chain's CDR3 is CASSGPGGRDGRLHF. The CDR3 nucleotides read TGTGCCAGCAGTGGCCCAGGGGGTCGGGACGGAAGGCTCCACTTT.

This clone was counted between two and nine times. CDR3 coding DNA: TGCGCCAGCAGCTTGGATGTCAACTACAATGAGCAGTTCTTC. This encodes CASSLDVNYNEQFF. The chain combines TRBV5-1 with TRBJ2-1; D remains ambiguous. V was clipped by 0 bases and J by 3 bases, with 7 bases between them. The CDR3 sequence is 14 residues long. Looked up from germline, CDR1 is SGHRS and CDR2 is YFSETQ. Drawing the rest from reference TRBV5-1 and TRBJ2-1, the complete variable domain is KAGVTQTPRYLIKTRGQQVTLSCSPISGHRSVSWYQQTPGQGLQFLFEYFSETQRNKGNFPGRFSGRQFSNSRSEMNVSTLELGDSALYLCASSLDVNYNEQFFGPGTRLTVL.

The chain couples TRBV7-2 to TRBJ1-1; D ambiguous. The germline V gene has CDR1 SGHTA and CDR2 FQGNSA. The CDR3 totals 14 residues. V lost 2 bases and J 1 base, leaving 8 bases between the germline ends. CDR3 protein: CASSLFGTNTEAFF. The CDR3 nucleotides read TGTGCCAGCAGCTTATTTGGCACGAACACTGAAGCTTTCTTT.